The 12 T cell receptor beta chains reported below all come from one sample, sequenced in a study of blood T cell repertoires in COVID-19. Only in-frame clones appear in the TCRdb table, and some are missing; sequencing was by immunoSEQ multiplex PCR. In the table there are hundreds of thousands of clones, around 87% of which are singletons. Sequenced sample: PBMCs or T cells enriched from blood (not recorded which). The origin of the receptors is a woman in her forties or fifties who had recovered from COVID-19.

The chain has TRBV5-1 and TRBJ2-7; D call uncertain. CDR1 SGHRS and CDR2 YFSETQ come from the germline V gene. CDR3 size: 13 residues. Trimming took off 0 bases at V and 3 bases at J, with 7 bases between the two ends. DNA of the CDR3: TGCGCCAGCAGCTTGGGCACATACTACGAGCAGTACTTC. Translating it yields CASSLGTYYEQYF.

For the CDR3, the DNA is TGTGCCAGCAGCAGACTAGCGGGGGCTCACGAGCAGTACTTC. The encoded protein is CASSRLAGAHEQYF. The V gene is TRBV11-2, the J gene TRBJ2-7, with 12 positions matching TRBD2. This CDR3 has 14 residues. Trimming cost V 5 bases and J 5 bases; bases outside gene matches: 4. Germline loops: CDR1 SGHAT, CDR2 FQNNGV.

The rearrangement uses TRBV11-2 and TRBJ1-1, with unresolved D. The CDR3 spans 11 residues. The V gene's germline CDR1 is SGHAT and CDR2 FQNNGV. Trimming cost V 0 bases and J 12 bases, with 8 bases left between them. This chain's CDR3 is CASSLESFTFF. In DNA, the CDR3 is TGTGCCAGCAGCTTAGAGTCTTTTACTTTCTTT.

The J gene is TRBJ2-1, the V gene TRBV6-4; possible D gene TRBD2, 6 bases. The CDR3 contains 15 residues. Looked up from germline, CDR1 is MRHNA and CDR2 is SNTAGT. Trimming removed 7 bases from V and 2 bases from J, with 15 bases in between. The DNA for the CDR3 is TGTGCCAGCAAGCCAGCGGGTGCGGCCTACAATGAGCAGTTCTTC. Residues: CASKPAGAAYNEQFF.

The CDR3 here is CASSYSGGNYGYTF. DNA for the CDR3: TGTGCCAGCAGTTACTCAGGGGGAAACTATGGCTACACCTTC. The V and J genes are TRBV6-5 and TRBJ1-2, with TRBD1 as a possible D gene (6 bases). The CDR3 loop spans 14 amino acids. Germline V gene data show CDR1 as MNHEY and CDR2 as SVGAGI. V was shortened by 0 bases and J by 2 bases, with 7 bases between the two germline ends.

The chain is built from TRBV12-3 or TRBV12-4 and TRBJ2-1; no firm D call. The CDR3 has 12 residues. The germline V and J ends were trimmed by 5 bases and 9 bases, with 11 bases remaining between them. CDR3 coding DNA: TGTGCCAGCAGTCCGGTCCCCTCTGAGCAGTTCTTC. Its protein is CASSPVPSEQFF.

J is TRBJ1-4 and V is TRBV5-1; the D is unclear. The germline gives CDR1 SGHRS, CDR2 YFSETQ. V gave up 0 bases and J gave up 8 bases, with 11 bases separating them. The CDR3 runs 14 residues. CDR3 nucleotides: TGCGCCAGCAGCTTGGATGCAGGATCCGAAAAACTGTTTTTT. It codes for CASSLDAGSEKLFF.

J is TRBJ2-2 and V is TRBV3-1 (or the pseudogene TRBV3-2); 8 nucleotides align to TRBD2. CDR3 length: 17 residues. Germline lookup yields CDR1 LGHDT and CDR2 YNNKEL (reference sequence). V trimming: 1 base; J trimming: 3 bases; junction bases outside the gene matches: 7. The CDR3 DNA follows: TGTGCCAGCAGCCAAGTTACGGGACTAGTCTACACCGGGGAGCTGTTTTTT. Amino acid sequence: CASSQVTGLVYTGELFF.

The chain links TRBV19 to TRBJ1-2; 7 nucleotides align to TRBD1. The CDR3 length is 13 residues. Germline V gene sequence: CDR1 LNHDA, CDR2 SQIVND (reference sequence). V was pared by 5 bases and J by 2 bases, with 2 bases of the junction left unmatched. The DNA of the CDR3 is TGTGCCAGTAGTCCGGACAGGAACTATGGCTACACCTTC. This translates into CASSPDRNYGYTF. Full variable domain (rest looked up from reference TRBV19 and TRBJ1-2): DGGITQSPKYLFRKEGQNVTLSCEQNLNHDAMYWYRQDPGQGLRLIYYSQIVNDFQKGDIAEGYSVSREKKESFPLTVTSAQKNPTAFYLCASSPDRNYGYTFGSGTRLTVV.

This clone was seen a single time. V gene TRBV11-3 combines with J gene TRBJ1-1, with unresolved D. V was cut by 5 bases and J by 1 base, with 5 bases left in between. The CDR3 length is 12 residues. Per the germline V gene, CDR1 is SGHNT and CDR2 is YENEEA. The CDR3 is CASSRSNTEAFF. The CDR3, as DNA: TGTGCCAGCAGCCGGTCGAACACTGAAGCTTTCTTT.

This clone has more than one count but fewer than ten. V and J are TRBV10-3 and TRBJ2-7, with 11 bases fitting TRBD2. The CDR3 runs 16 residues. The V gene's germline CDR1 is ENHRY and CDR2 SYGVKD. Unmatched junction bases numbered 7, after V lost 6 bases and J lost 0 bases. CDR3 nucleotides: TGTGCCATCAGCCCCAAAACTAGCGGGAGCTCCTACGAGCAGTACTTC. Amino acid sequence: CAISPKTSGSSYEQYF.

The genes are TRBV7-3 and TRBJ2-1; TRBD2 matches 11 bases. Germline V gene data show CDR1 as SGHTA and CDR2 as FQGTGA. Trimming removed 2 bases from V and 5 bases from J; junction bases left unmatched: 8. There are 17 residues in the CDR3. The CDR3 sequence: CASSLPLAGGGHNEQFF. The DNA of the CDR3 is TGTGCCAGCAGCTTACCCTTAGCGGGAGGGGGGCACAATGAGCAGTTCTTC.